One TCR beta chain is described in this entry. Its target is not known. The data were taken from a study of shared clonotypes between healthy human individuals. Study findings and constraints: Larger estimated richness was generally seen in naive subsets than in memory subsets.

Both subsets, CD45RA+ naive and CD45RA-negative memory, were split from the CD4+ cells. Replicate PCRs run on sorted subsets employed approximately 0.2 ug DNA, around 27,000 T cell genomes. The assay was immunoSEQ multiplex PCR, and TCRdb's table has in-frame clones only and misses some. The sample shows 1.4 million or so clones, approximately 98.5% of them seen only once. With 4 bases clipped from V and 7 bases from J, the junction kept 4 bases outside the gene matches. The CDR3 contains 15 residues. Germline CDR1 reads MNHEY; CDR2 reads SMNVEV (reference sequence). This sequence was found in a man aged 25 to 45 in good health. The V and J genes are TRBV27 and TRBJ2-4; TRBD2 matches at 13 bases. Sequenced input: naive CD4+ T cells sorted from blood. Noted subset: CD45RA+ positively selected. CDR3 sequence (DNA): TGTGCCAGCAGTTGGACTAGCGGGAGAAGGAACATTCAGTACTTC. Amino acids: CASSWTSGRRNIQYF.